Following are 26 T cell receptor beta chains from one sample sequenced in a study of blood T cell repertoires in COVID-19. Generated by immunoSEQ multiplex PCR, the TCRdb table keeps only in-frame clones and is missing some. The data show just under 50,000 clones, about 84% seen once. The sequenced sample was peripheral blood. The receptors were sampled from a human donor in a cohort sampled during active COVID-19.

The genes are TRBV5-4 and TRBJ2-7; 7 nucleotides match TRBD1. Germline CDR1 reads SGHNT; CDR2 reads YYREEE (reference sequence). Trimming at V came to 3 bases and at J to 6 bases, leaving 9 bases not matched to a gene. The CDR3 covers 14 residues. For the CDR3, the DNA is TGTGCCAGCAGCTCGCCGGGGCAGGGGGTCGAGCAGTACTTC. Translating gives CASSSPGQGVEQYF.

The chain has TRBV7-2 and TRBJ1-1; D not resolved. V shed 3 bases and J shed 4 bases, with 12 bases lying between them. The length of the CDR3 is 14 residues. The germline CDR1 and CDR2 sequences are SGHTA and FQGNSA. The chain's CDR3 is CASSLVPEGTEAFF. The CDR3 DNA follows: TGTGCCAGCAGCTTGGTACCAGAGGGCACTGAAGCTTTCTTT. Complete variable domain (other parts from reference TRBV7-2 and TRBJ1-1): GAGVSQSPSNKVTEKGKDVELRCDPISGHTALYWYRQSLGQGLEFLIYFQGNSAPDKSGLPSDRFSAERTGGSVSTLTIQRTQQEDSAVYLCASSLVPEGTEAFFGQGTRLTVV.

The V call is TRBV7-2, the J call TRBJ2-2, with 9 bases aligning to TRBD2. CDR1 is SGHTA, CDR2 FQGNSA, per germline. Trimming took 10 bases from V and 4 from J; bases not matched to a gene: 7. The CDR3 has 14 residues. The CDR3 spells CAILAGATTGELFF. In nucleotides, the CDR3 is TGTGCCATTTTAGCGGGGGCTACCACCGGGGAGCTGTTTTTT. The whole variable domain, remainder taken from reference TRBV7-2 and TRBJ2-2, is GAGVSQSPSNKVTEKGKDVELRCDPISGHTALYWYRQSLGQGLEFLIYFQGNSAPDKSGLPSDRFSAERTGGSVSTLTIQRTQQEDSAVYLCAILAGATTGELFFGEGSRLTVL.

This rearrangement joins TRBV15 to TRBJ2-7, with TRBD1 matching over 8 bases. Looked up from germline, CDR1 is LNHNV and CDR2 is YYDKDF (reference sequence). The length of the CDR3 is 15 residues. Germline trimming cut 3 bases from V and 3 bases from J; bases unmatched to any gene: 7. CDR3 loop: CATSRAKGQGYEQYF. In nucleotides, the CDR3 is TGTGCCACCAGCAGGGCAAAAGGACAGGGCTACGAGCAGTACTTC.

The chain recombines TRBV7-2 with TRBJ1-6; 9 positions match TRBD1. In germline, CDR1 is SGHTA, CDR2 FQGNSA. This CDR3 is 15 amino acids long. The ends lost 5 bases at V and 9 bases at J; junction bases unmatched: 8. CDR3 protein: CASSLEQGAVSPLHF. CDR3 nucleotide sequence: TGTGCCAGCAGCCTAGAACAGGGGGCGGTTTCACCCCTCCACTTT.

The J gene is TRBJ2-1, the V gene TRBV15; 7 bases are a match to TRBD1. V shed 4 bases, J shed 3 bases, and the junction held 9 bases outside the gene matches. The CDR3 is made up of 16 amino acids. The germline CDR1 and CDR2 sequences are LNHNV and YYDKDF (reference sequence). The DNA of the CDR3 is TGTGCCACCAGCAACTTACGGACAGGACTCTACAATGAGCAGTTCTTC. Its protein is CATSNLRTGLYNEQFF.

This clone was counted a single time. The chain joins TRBV12-5 to TRBJ2-7, with D perhaps matching TRBD2 (5 bases). Per the germline V gene, CDR1 is LGHNT and CDR2 is FRNRAP. This CDR3 has 13 amino acids. V gave up 0 bases and J gave up 7 bases, with 10 bases separating them. The DNA for the CDR3 is TGTGCTAGTGGTTTGGTACGAGGGCGAGAGCAGTACTTC. Protein product: CASGLVRGREQYF.

V is TRBV7-9 and J is TRBJ2-5, with D unresolved. Germline values: CDR1 SEHNR, CDR2 FQNEAQ (reference sequence). The CDR3 length is 13 residues. Deletions cut 1 base from V and 4 bases from J, with 7 bases between. As DNA, the CDR3 is TGTGCCAGCAGCTTAGGTACAAGAGAGACCCAGTACTTC. Its translation: CASSLGTRETQYF. Full variable domain (missing parts from reference TRBV7-9 and TRBJ2-5): DTGVSQNPRHKITKRGQNVTFRCDPISEHNRLYWYRQTLGQGPEFLTYFQNEAQLEKSRLLSDRFSAERPKGSFSTLEIQRTEQGDSAMYLCASSLGTRETQYFGPGTRLLVL.

This chain connects TRBV11-1 to TRBJ2-1; 7 bases map to TRBD1. After removal of 2 bases from V and 9 bases from J, the junction contained 7 bases not matched to a gene. In germline, CDR1 is SGHAT, CDR2 FQDESV (reference sequence). This CDR3 has 14 residues. The CDR3 nucleotides read TGTGCCAGCAGCTTATTGGTAGGGGGCGGTGAGCAGTTCTTC. Protein product: CASSLLVGGGEQFF.

The genes are TRBV29-1 and TRBJ2-3, with 7 bases lining up with TRBD1. The CDR3 loop spans 13 amino acids. V trimming: 8 bases; J trimming: 0 bases; junction bases outside the gene matches: 5. Germline assignment: CDR1 SQVTM and CDR2 ANQGSEA. DNA of the CDR3: TGCAGCCCAAGGGGGCTTAGCACAGATACGCAGTATTTT. This translates into CSPRGLSTDTQYF.

The chain links TRBV5-6 to TRBJ1-1, with 7 positions matching TRBD1. Trimming cost V 6 bases and J 4 bases; bases outside gene matches: 12. Germline assignment: CDR1 SGHDT and CDR2 YYEEEE. The CDR3 is 15 residues long. The CDR3 DNA is TGTGCCAGCATCCATCAGACAGGGCTGGTCACTGAAGCTTTCTTT. Translated, it gives CASIHQTGLVTEAFF.

This chain links TRBV5-6 with TRBJ2-3, with a weak D call TRBD2 (6 bases). The CDR3 totals 16 residues. The V and J ends lost 4 bases and 2 bases respectively, with 17 bases between them. Germline loops: CDR1 SGHDT, CDR2 YYEEEE. The CDR3 spells CASSAFGLANTDTQYF. The DNA for the CDR3 is TGTGCCAGCAGCGCCTTTGGGCTAGCGAACACAGATACGCAGTATTTT.

This chain connects TRBV3-1 (or the pseudogene TRBV3-2) to TRBJ1-4; the match to TRBD1 covers 9 bases. CDR1 and CDR2 from the germline V gene are LGHDT and YNNKEL (reference sequence). This CDR3 region has 15 residues. With V trimmed by 0 bases and J by 8 bases, 4 bases remained unmatched. This CDR3 reads CASSQDGTGLEKLFF. For the CDR3, the DNA is TGTGCCAGCAGCCAAGACGGGACAGGGTTGGAAAAACTGTTTTTT.

V is TRBV27 and J is TRBJ2-7; 14 positions match TRBD2. In germline, CDR1 is MNHEY, CDR2 SMNVEV (reference sequence). J lost 3 bases, V lost 0 bases, and 4 bases had no gene match. The CDR3 spans 17 residues. The DNA of the CDR3 is TGTGCCAGCAGTTTATCGGGACTAGCGGGAGATGGCTACGAGCAGTACTTC. Amino acids: CASSLSGLAGDGYEQYF.

The rearrangement uses TRBV27 and TRBJ2-2, with D perhaps matching TRBD1 (5 bases). This CDR3 has 15 residues. CDR1 and CDR2 from the germline V gene are MNHEY and SMNVEV (reference sequence). V lost 6 bases, J lost 2 bases, and 13 bases lay in between. The CDR3 sequence: CASRATASNTGELFF. CDR3 nucleotides: TGTGCCAGCAGGGCGACAGCATCCAACACCGGGGAGCTGTTTTTT.

The chain uses TRBV19 and TRBJ1-5, with a possible D match to TRBD1 (5 bases). Trimming took 1 base from V and 7 from J, leaving 14 bases between them. In germline, CDR1 is LNHDA, CDR2 SQIVND (reference sequence). The CDR3 contains 15 residues. The CDR3 loop reads CASSIGQTLGQPQHF. CDR3 DNA sequence: TGTGCCAGTAGTATAGGACAGACTCTTGGGCAGCCCCAGCATTTT.

V and J are TRBV19 and TRBJ2-5; D may be TRBD2 (6 bases). Looked up from germline, CDR1 is LNHDA and CDR2 is SQIVND (reference sequence). The CDR3 spans 13 residues. V lost 5 bases, J lost 5 bases, and 12 bases lay in between. The CDR3, as DNA: TGTGCCAGTAGTCGGGAGTGGGAGGAGACCCAGTACTTC. It codes for CASSREWEETQYF.

The chain's CDR3 is CASSSIGVTSYEQYF. The CDR3 DNA reads as TGTGCCAGCAGCTCGATCGGGGTCACCTCCTACGAGCAGTACTTC. This rearrangement joins TRBV7-2 to TRBJ2-7, with D possibly TRBD2 on 5 matching bases. CDR1 is SGHTA and CDR2 is FQGNSA in the germline V gene. This CDR3 is 15 amino acids long. The ends were cut back, 4 bases at V and 0 bases at J, with 13 bases in the middle.

The V gene is TRBV15, the J gene TRBJ2-2; TRBD1 agrees at 8 bases. Trimming took 2 bases from V and 0 from J; bases not matched to a gene: 5. CDR3 length equals 17 residues. Germline CDR1 LNHNV, CDR2 YYDKDF (reference sequence). CDR3 coding DNA: TGTGCCACCAGCAGAAAACAGGGGGGAGCGAACACCGGGGAGCTGTTTTTT. Translating gives CATSRKQGGANTGELFF.

Sample share makes this clone medium-sized. In DNA, the CDR3 is TGTGCCAGCAGCCAAGGTCCGGGTAACAGGGGGCCCATTGCAACTAATGAAAAACTGTTTTTT. Translating it yields CASSQGPGNRGPIATNEKLFF. The chain combines TRBV4-2 with TRBJ1-4; 9 nucleotides match TRBD1. V shed 1 base and J 0 bases; nucleotides not matched to a gene: 15. The CDR3 totals 21 residues. Germline CDR1 reads LGHNA; CDR2 reads YNFKEQ.

The J gene is TRBJ2-1, the V gene TRBV7-2; 7 bases fit TRBD1. The germline V gene has CDR1 SGHTA and CDR2 FQGNSA. CDR3 length: 14 residues. V lost 5 bases to trimming and J lost 9 bases; unmatched junction nucleotides: 10. The CDR3 bases are TGTGCCAGCAGCCAAGGACGGTCAGGGGGTGAGCAGTTCTTC. Translated: CASSQGRSGGEQFF.

This chain links TRBV5-4 with TRBJ2-3; D not certain. V was cut by 0 bases and J by 0 bases, with 11 bases left in between. Germline assignment: CDR1 SGHNT and CDR2 YYREEE (reference sequence). This CDR3 comprises 16 residues. CDR3 loop: CASSLALVSSTDTQYF. CDR3 DNA: TGTGCCAGCAGCTTGGCGTTAGTGTCCAGCACAGATACGCAGTATTTT.

The V and J genes are TRBV3-1 (or the pseudogene TRBV3-2) and TRBJ1-6, with a weak D call TRBD1 (6 bases). Germline V lookup: CDR1 LGHDT, CDR2 YNNKEL (reference sequence). The CDR3 extends over 14 amino acids. Trimming stripped 5 bases from V and 9 bases from J, with 14 bases between. The CDR3 spells CASSGTGYGSPLHF. CDR3 coding DNA: TGTGCCAGCAGCGGAACAGGGTATGGTTCACCCCTCCACTTT.

The chain couples TRBV7-9 to TRBJ2-7, with D unclear. Between the trimmed V and J ends, which lost 0 bases and 1 base, there was a span of 7 bases. There are 14 residues in the CDR3. Germline-derived CDR1 and CDR2 are SEHNR and FQNEAQ (reference sequence). CDR3 region: CASSLAGPSYEQYF. The CDR3 DNA is TGTGCCAGCAGCTTAGCGGGCCCTTCCTACGAGCAGTACTTC.

The chain is built from TRBV19 and TRBJ2-6, with a possible D match to TRBD1 (6 bases). The germline V and J ends were trimmed by 5 bases and 1 base, with 12 bases remaining between them. The germline gives CDR1 LNHDA, CDR2 SQIVND (reference sequence). There are 16 residues in the CDR3. The CDR3 DNA sequence: TGTGCCAGTAGTCAGATAGGGGGTTCTGGGGCCAACGTCCTGACTTTC. Protein sequence: CASSQIGGSGANVLTF. Full variable domain (outside the CDR3, taken from reference TRBV19 and TRBJ2-6): DGGITQSPKYLFRKEGQNVTLSCEQNLNHDAMYWYRQDPGQGLRLIYYSQIVNDFQKGDIAEGYSVSREKKESFPLTVTSAQKNPTAFYLCASSQIGGSGANVLTFGAGSRLTVL.

This rearrangement joins TRBV5-6 to TRBJ2-1, with D possibly TRBD1 on 6 matching bases. Trimming removed 4 bases from V and 8 bases from J, with 19 bases in between. Germline assignment: CDR1 SGHDT and CDR2 YYEEEE. CDR3 length: 15 residues. The CDR3, as DNA: TGTGCCAGCAGCCGAACACGACAGGTAGACGATGAGCAGTTCTTC. It codes for CASSRTRQVDDEQFF.